These 19 T cell receptor beta chains share one sample of origin, sequenced in a study of blood T cell repertoires in COVID-19 (dated by TCRdb to about 2020). The method behind the library was the immunoSEQ multiplex PCR assay. TCRdb holds this immuneACCESS table with in-frame rearrangements only. Some clones are missing; in checked studies, unresolved V genes explain under half, and the rest has no known cause. Across this sample there are nearly 400,000 clones, with roughly 90% seen only once. 1.7% of the sample is taken by the ten largest. The material sequenced was PBMCs or T cells enriched from blood (not recorded which). These receptor sequences come from a woman aged 25 to 39 who had recovered from COVID-19.

The gene calls are TRBV7-8 and TRBJ2-7; D not resolved. The V end lost 1 base, the J end lost 0 bases, and 7 bases lay between the germline ends. The CDR3 consists of 14 residues. The germline CDR1 and CDR2 sequences are SGHVS and FQNEAQ. The chain's CDR3 is CASSLDPSSYEQYF. The CDR3 nucleotides are TGTGCCAGCAGCTTAGATCCGAGCTCCTACGAGCAGTACTTC.

The rearrangement joins TRBV6-4 to TRBJ2-2; D gene ambiguous. Germline CDR1 and CDR2: MRHNA and SNTAGT. V was cut by 4 bases and J by 4 bases, with 7 bases left in between. The CDR3 has 13 residues. CDR3 sequence (DNA): TGTGCCAGCAGTGTGGCTAGCACCGGGGAGCTGTTTTTT. Translating it yields CASSVASTGELFF.

The CDR3 DNA reads as TGTGCCAGCAGCTTGATACGGAGGAATACAGCCAAAAACATTCAGTACTTC. It codes for CASSLIRRNTAKNIQYF. The chain links TRBV7-9 to TRBJ2-4, with TRBD2 as a possible D gene (5 bases). Trimming pared 3 bases from V and 0 bases from J, leaving 15 bases between. This CDR3 spans 17 amino acids. CDR1 and CDR2 (germline): SEHNR, FQNEAQ (reference sequence).

This clone was picked up one time. V is TRBV13 and J is TRBJ1-6; no definite D call. Trimming cost V 4 bases and J 11 bases, with 21 bases left between them. This CDR3 is built from 16 residues. CDR1 is PRHDT, CDR2 FYEKMQ, per germline (reference sequence). CDR3 sequence: CASSSGGSGPRTPLHF. The CDR3 DNA is TGTGCCAGCAGCTCTGGAGGGTCGGGCCCTAGGACACCCCTCCACTTT.

V is TRBV30 and J is TRBJ1-6; TRBD1 matches at 9 bases. The CDR3 loop spans 13 amino acids. V shed 3 bases, J shed 10 bases, and the junction held 4 bases outside the gene matches. The germline V gene encodes CDR1 GTSNPN and CDR2 SVGIG (reference sequence). This CDR3 is CAWRGQGLSPLHF. The CDR3 nucleotides are TGTGCCTGGAGGGGACAGGGTTTATCACCCCTCCACTTT.

The genes are TRBV27 and TRBJ2-7, with TRBD1 identical over 7 bases. V shed 5 bases, J shed 3 bases, and the junction held 7 bases outside the gene matches. The CDR3 is 14 residues long. Germline lookup yields CDR1 MNHEY and CDR2 SMNVEV (reference sequence). CDR3 loop: CASSTTYRGYEQYF. In DNA form, the CDR3 reads TGTGCCAGCAGTACGACATACAGGGGCTACGAGCAGTACTTC.

The chain employs TRBV19 and TRBJ1-1; D gene ambiguous. CDR3 length equals 12 residues. V was trimmed by 2 bases and J by 5 bases, leaving 6 bases between them. Germline CDR1 LNHDA, CDR2 SQIVND (reference sequence). CDR3 region: CASSISTTEAFF. For the CDR3, the DNA is TGTGCCAGTAGTATAAGTACAACTGAAGCTTTCTTT.

The chain couples TRBV6-9 to TRBJ1-2; D gene uncertain. The germline V gene encodes CDR1 MNHGY and CDR2 SVAAGI. The CDR3 extends over 16 amino acids. Trimming stripped 2 bases from V and 0 bases from J, with 13 bases between. The CDR3 loop reads CASSYAEVEANYGYTF. CDR3 nucleotides: TGTGCCAGCAGTTATGCGGAGGTGGAAGCTAACTATGGCTACACCTTC.

The V call is TRBV10-1, the J call TRBJ1-4; D possibly corresponds to TRBD1 (5 bases). CDR3 size: 12 residues. V was trimmed by 11 bases and J by 8 bases, leaving 15 bases between them. CDR1 and CDR2 (germline): WNHNN, SYGVQD (reference sequence). CDR3 sequence (DNA): TGCGCCTCGGGGGGGGATCGGGAAAAACTGTTTTTT. Its translation is CASGGDREKLFF.

The V call is TRBV7-9, the J call TRBJ2-2, with D possibly matching TRBD1 (7 bases). The V end was cut by 4 bases, the J end by 1 base, with 16 bases between. CDR1 SEHNR and CDR2 FQNEAQ come from the germline V gene (reference sequence). This CDR3 spans 17 amino acids. The CDR3 nucleotides are TGTGCCAGCAGCTCCAGGGGGGCCAAGGGGAACACCGGGGAGCTGTTTTTT. Encoded protein: CASSSRGAKGNTGELFF.

This clone has only a few counts. V and J are TRBV7-3 and TRBJ2-2, with 10 bases fitting TRBD2. After removal of 2 bases from V and 7 bases from J, the junction contained 7 bases not matched to a gene. The germline gives CDR1 SGHTA, CDR2 FQGTGA. There are 16 residues in the CDR3. CDR3 protein: CASSLDVAGGVGELFF. The CDR3 DNA follows: TGTGCCAGCAGCTTAGATGTAGCGGGAGGAGTCGGGGAGCTGTTTTTT.

CDR3 protein: CATRQGYTEAFF. CDR3 DNA sequence: TGTGCCACCCGACAGGGGTATACTGAAGCTTTCTTT. V is TRBV19 and J is TRBJ1-1, with 8 bases matching TRBD1. The CDR3 totals 12 residues. Germline-derived CDR1 and CDR2 are LNHDA and SQIVND (reference sequence). The J segment lost 5 bases and the V segment lost 10 bases, leaving 6 bases of the junction unmatched.

The genes are TRBV5-6 and TRBJ1-5, with TRBD1 matching over 8 bases. Per the germline V gene, CDR1 is SGHDT and CDR2 is YYEEEE. The CDR3 length is 17 residues. V lost 0 bases and J lost 7; bases outside the gene matches: 12. The DNA for the CDR3 is TGTGCCAGCAGCTTGGGTTGGAGGCAGGGGGCTGACCAGCCCCAGCATTTT. The encoded protein is CASSLGWRQGADQPQHF. The full variable domain, rest sourced from reference TRBV5-6 and TRBJ1-5, is DAGVTQSPTHLIKTRGQQVTLRCSPKSGHDTVSWYQQALGQGPQFIFQYYEEEERQRGNFPDRFSGHQFPNYSSELNVNALLLGDSALYLCASSLGWRQGADQPQHFGDGTRLSIL.

The V gene is TRBV24-1, the J gene TRBJ1-4; D is unresolved. V lost 10 bases to trimming and J lost 5 bases, with 16 bases between them. The CDR3 has 14 amino acids. Germline V CDR1 and CDR2: KGHDR, SFDVKD. For the CDR3, the DNA is TGTGCCACTTCGCGCGAGAGGAAGAATGAAAAACTGTTTTTT. Translating gives CATSRERKNEKLFF.

V usage is TRBV30 and J usage is TRBJ1-1; a weak D match, TRBD1 (5 bases). The CDR3 runs 13 residues. The germline CDR1 and CDR2 sequences are GTSNPN and SVGIG (reference sequence). V was trimmed by 5 bases and J by 1 base, leaving 11 bases between them. The CDR3 spells CAWDGQANTEAFF. The CDR3 DNA reads as TGTGCCTGGGATGGACAAGCGAACACTGAAGCTTTCTTT.

This chain uses TRBV15 with TRBJ2-1, with 7 bases fitting TRBD1. Germline values: CDR1 LNHNV, CDR2 YYDKDF (reference sequence). The CDR3 covers 15 residues. Unmatched junction bases numbered 2, after V lost 0 bases and J lost 3 bases. The CDR3, as DNA: TGTGCCACCAGCAGAGATGCAGGGGGCTACAATGAGCAGTTCTTC. Encoded protein: CATSRDAGGYNEQFF. The full variable domain, its missing parts supplied by reference TRBV15 and TRBJ2-1, is DAMVIQNPRYQVTQFGKPVTLSCSQTLNHNVMYWYQQKSSQAPKLLFHYYDKDFNNEADTPDNFQSRRPNTSFCFLDIRSPGLGDTAMYLCATSRDAGGYNEQFFGPGTRLTVL.

The J gene is TRBJ2-5, the V gene TRBV11-2; a possible D gene is TRBD1 (5 bases). In germline, CDR1 is SGHAT, CDR2 FQNNGV. The CDR3 runs 15 residues. Trimming removed 3 bases from V and 4 bases from J, with 15 bases in between. DNA of the CDR3: TGTGCCAGCAGCTTTGCAGGGCAGCCAGGAGAGACCCAGTACTTC. It codes for CASSFAGQPGETQYF.

The gene calls are TRBV11-3 and TRBJ1-2; TRBD1 agrees at 8 bases. CDR1 and CDR2 (germline): SGHNT, YENEEA. Losses at the gene ends were 3 bases for V and 6 bases for J; bases not matched to a gene: 9. CDR3 length: 15 residues. CDR3 in amino acids: CASSLEQGAIHGYTF. The CDR3 DNA sequence: TGTGCCAGCAGCTTGGAGCAGGGGGCGATCCATGGCTACACCTTC.

The chain links TRBV9 to TRBJ1-2; 8 bases line up with TRBD1. Germline values: CDR1 SGDLS, CDR2 YYNGEE. CDR3 size: 16 residues. Losses at the gene ends were 2 bases for V and 7 bases for J; bases not matched to a gene: 13. The CDR3 nucleotides read TGTGCCAGCAGCGTCAGGACAGGGCGGTTTACGGGTGGCTACACCTTC. It codes for CASSVRTGRFTGGYTF.